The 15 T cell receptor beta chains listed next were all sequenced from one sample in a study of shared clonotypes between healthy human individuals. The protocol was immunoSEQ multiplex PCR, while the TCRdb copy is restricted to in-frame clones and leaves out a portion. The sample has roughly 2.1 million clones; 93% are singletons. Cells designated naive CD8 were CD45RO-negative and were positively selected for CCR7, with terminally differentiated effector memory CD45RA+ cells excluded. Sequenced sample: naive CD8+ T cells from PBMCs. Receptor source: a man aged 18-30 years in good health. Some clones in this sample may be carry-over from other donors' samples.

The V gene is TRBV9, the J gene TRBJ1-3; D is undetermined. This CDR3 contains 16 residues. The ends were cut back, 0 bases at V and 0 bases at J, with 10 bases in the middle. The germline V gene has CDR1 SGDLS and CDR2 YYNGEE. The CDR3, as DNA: TGTGCCAGCAGCGTAGCTCGCGGAGGCTCTGGAAACACCATATATTTT. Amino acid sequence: CASSVARGGSGNTIYF.

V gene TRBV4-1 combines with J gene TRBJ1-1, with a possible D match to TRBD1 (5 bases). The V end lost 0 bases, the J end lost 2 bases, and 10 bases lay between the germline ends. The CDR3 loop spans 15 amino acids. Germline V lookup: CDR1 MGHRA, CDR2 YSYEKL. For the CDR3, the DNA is TGCGCCAGCAGCCAAGAACATCAGGGAAACACTGAAGCTTTCTTT. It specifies CASSQEHQGNTEAFF.

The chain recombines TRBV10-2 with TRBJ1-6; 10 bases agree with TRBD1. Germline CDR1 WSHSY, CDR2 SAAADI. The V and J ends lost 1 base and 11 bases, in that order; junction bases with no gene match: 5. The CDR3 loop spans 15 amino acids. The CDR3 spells CASSEFGTGDPPLHF. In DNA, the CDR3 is TGCGCCAGCAGTGAGTTTGGGACAGGGGATCCACCCCTCCACTTT.

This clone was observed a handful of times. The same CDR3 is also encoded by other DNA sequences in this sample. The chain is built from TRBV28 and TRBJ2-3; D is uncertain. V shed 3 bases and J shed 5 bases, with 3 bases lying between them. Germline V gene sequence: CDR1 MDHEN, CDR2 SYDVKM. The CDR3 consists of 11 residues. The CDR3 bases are TGTGCCAGCAGTTTTCTAGATACGCAGTATTTT. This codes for CASSFLDTQYF.

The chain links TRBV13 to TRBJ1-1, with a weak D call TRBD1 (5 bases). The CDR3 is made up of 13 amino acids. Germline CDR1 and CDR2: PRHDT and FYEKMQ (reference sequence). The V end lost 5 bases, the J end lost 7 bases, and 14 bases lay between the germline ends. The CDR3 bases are TGTGCCAGCAGCCCGAAGGGACGGCGTGAAGCTTTCTTT. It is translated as CASSPKGRREAFF.

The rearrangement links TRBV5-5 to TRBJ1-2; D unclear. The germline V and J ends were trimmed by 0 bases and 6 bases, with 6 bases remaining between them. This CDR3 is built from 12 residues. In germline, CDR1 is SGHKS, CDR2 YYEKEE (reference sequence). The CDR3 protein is CASSLGQHGYTF. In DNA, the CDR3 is TGTGCCAGCAGCTTGGGCCAGCATGGCTACACCTTC.

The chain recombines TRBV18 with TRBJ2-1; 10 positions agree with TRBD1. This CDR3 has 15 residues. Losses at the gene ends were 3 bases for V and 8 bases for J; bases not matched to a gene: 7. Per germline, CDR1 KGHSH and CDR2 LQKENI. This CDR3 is CASSPTGTGVYEQFF. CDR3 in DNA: TGTGCCAGCTCACCTACCGGGACAGGGGTTTATGAGCAGTTCTTC.

The CDR3 is CASSYGTYSNQPQHF. The DNA for the CDR3 is TGTGCCAGCAGCTACGGGACATATAGCAATCAGCCCCAGCATTTT. The J gene is TRBJ1-5, the V gene TRBV7-9, with D possibly TRBD1 on 6 matching bases. CDR1 SEHNR and CDR2 FQNEAQ come from the germline V gene (reference sequence). There are 15 residues in the CDR3. V lost 4 bases, J lost 0 bases, and 10 bases lay in between.

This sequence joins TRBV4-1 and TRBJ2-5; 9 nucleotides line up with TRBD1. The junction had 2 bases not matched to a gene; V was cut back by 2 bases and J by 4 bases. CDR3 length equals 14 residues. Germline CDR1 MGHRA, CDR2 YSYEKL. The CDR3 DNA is TGCGCCAGCAGCCAACGGACAGGGGTAGAGACCCAGTACTTC. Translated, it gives CASSQRTGVETQYF.

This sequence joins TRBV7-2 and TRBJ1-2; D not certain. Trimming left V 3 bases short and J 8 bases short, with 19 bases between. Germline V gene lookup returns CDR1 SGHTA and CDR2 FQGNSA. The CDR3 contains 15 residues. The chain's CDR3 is CASSFSQDLSEGYTF. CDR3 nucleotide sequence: TGTGCCAGCAGCTTTAGCCAGGATCTGTCAGAAGGCTACACCTTC.

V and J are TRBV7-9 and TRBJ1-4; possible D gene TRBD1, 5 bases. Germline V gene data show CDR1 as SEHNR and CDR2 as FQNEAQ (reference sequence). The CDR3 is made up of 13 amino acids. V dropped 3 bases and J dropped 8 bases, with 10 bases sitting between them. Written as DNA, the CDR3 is TGTGCCAGCAGCTTCCCCAGGGACGAAAAACTGTTTTTT. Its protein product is CASSFPRDEKLFF.

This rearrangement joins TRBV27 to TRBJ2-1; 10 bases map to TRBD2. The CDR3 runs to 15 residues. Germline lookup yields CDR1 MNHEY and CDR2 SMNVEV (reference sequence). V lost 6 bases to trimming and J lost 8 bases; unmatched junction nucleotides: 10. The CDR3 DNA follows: TGTGCCAGCAGGTTCAGAGCGGGAGGGCCCTATGAGCAGTTCTTC. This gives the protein CASRFRAGGPYEQFF.

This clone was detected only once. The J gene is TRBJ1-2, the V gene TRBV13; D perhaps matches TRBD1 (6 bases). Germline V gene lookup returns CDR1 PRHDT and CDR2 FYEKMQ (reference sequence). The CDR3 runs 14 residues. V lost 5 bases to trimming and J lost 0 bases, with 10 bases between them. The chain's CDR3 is CASSPRQANYGYTF. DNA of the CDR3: TGTGCCAGCAGCCCAAGACAGGCTAACTATGGCTACACCTTC.

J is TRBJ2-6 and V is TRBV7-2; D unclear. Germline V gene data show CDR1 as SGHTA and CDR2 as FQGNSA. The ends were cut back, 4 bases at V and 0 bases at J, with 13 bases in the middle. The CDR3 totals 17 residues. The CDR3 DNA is TGTGCCAGCAGCTGGCGGAGCCCCTTCTCTGGGGCCAACGTCCTGACTTTC. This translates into CASSWRSPFSGANVLTF.

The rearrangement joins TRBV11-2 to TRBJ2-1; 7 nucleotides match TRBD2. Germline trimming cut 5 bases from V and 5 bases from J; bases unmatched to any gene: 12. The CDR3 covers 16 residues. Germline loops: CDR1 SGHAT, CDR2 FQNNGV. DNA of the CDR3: TGTGCCAGCAGCCAAATAGGGGCTAGCGGTCACAATGAGCAGTTCTTC. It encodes CASSQIGASGHNEQFF.